This entry lists 29 T cell receptor beta chains sequenced from one sample in a study of T cells after yellow fever vaccination. From the 5' RACE reads, TCRdb called clonotypes with MiXCR, one entry per CDR3 protein. Of 300,000 or so distinct CDR3 sequences listed, 8.7% were seen once; the top ten hold over 3%. The input for sequencing was CD4+ T cells sorted from PBMCs, taken 5 days after the yellow fever booster vaccination. Receptors were obtained from a man aged 18 to 30 who received the YFV17D yellow fever vaccine.

The genes are TRBV29-1 and TRBJ1-2, with 9 positions matching TRBD1. The V segment lost 1 base and the J segment 7 bases; nucleotides outside the gene matches: 7. Germline V gene sequence: CDR1 SQVTM, CDR2 ANQGSEA. The CDR3 totals 14 residues. CDR3 sequence reads: CSVEVGGTGFGYTF. In DNA form, the CDR3 reads TGCAGCGTTGAAGTTGGTGGGACAGGGTTTGGCTACACCTTC.

This clonotype was counted between two and nine times. The gene calls are TRBV4-2 and TRBJ2-3; TRBD2 agrees at 11 bases. Germline V CDR1 and CDR2: LGHNA, YNFKEQ. The trim removed 4 bases at V and 1 base at J, leaving 4 bases unmatched. The CDR3 loop spans 16 amino acids. The CDR3 loop reads CASSPMGLAGTDTQYF. The DNA of the CDR3 is TGTGCCAGCAGCCCAATGGGACTAGCGGGCACAGATACGCAGTATTTT.

This clonotype showed up just a few times. The J gene is TRBJ2-1, the V gene TRBV5-1; no clear D. Germline V gene data show CDR1 as SGHRS and CDR2 as YFSETQ. The CDR3 runs to 14 residues. Trimming took off 0 bases at V and 5 bases at J, with 9 bases between the two ends. CDR3 coding DNA: TGCGCCAGCAGCTTGGAGATCCGGAACAATGAGCAGTTCTTC. Amino acids: CASSLEIRNNEQFF.

Ten or more counts support this clonotype. The chain employs TRBV5-1 and TRBJ1-2; weak D call: TRBD1 (5 bases). Germline V lookup: CDR1 SGHRS, CDR2 YFSETQ. The CDR3 is made up of 14 amino acids. V shed 9 bases and J shed 0 bases, with 15 bases lying between them. In DNA, the CDR3 is TGCGCCACCGGCCTCGACAGTCCTAACTATGGCTACACCTTC. This gives the protein CATGLDSPNYGYTF.

This clonotype was seen ten or more times. The V call is TRBV3-1, the J call TRBJ1-1, with D unclear. Trimming shortened V by 3 bases and J by 1 base, and 9 bases separated the two germline ends. CDR1 LGHDT and CDR2 YNNKEL come from the germline V gene (reference sequence). There are 14 residues in the CDR3. This CDR3 is CASSQADRNTEAFF. The CDR3, as DNA: TGTGCCAGCAGCCAGGCCGACCGGAACACTGAAGCTTTCTTT. Supplemented by reference TRBV3-1 and TRBJ1-1, the full variable domain reads DTAVSQTPKYLVTQMGNDKSIKCEQNLGHDTMYWYKQDSKKFLKIMFSYNNKELIINETVPNRFSPKSPDKAHLNLHINSLELGDSAVYFCASSQADRNTEAFFGQGTRLTVV.

This clonotype has ten or more counts. CDR3 sequence: CASSHRSRPGELFF. CDR3 nucleotide sequence: TGTGCCAGCAGCCATCGAAGCCGTCCCGGGGAGCTGTTTTTT. V is TRBV3-1 and J is TRBJ2-2, with unresolved D. CDR1 LGHDT and CDR2 YNNKEL come from the germline V gene (reference sequence). V lost 3 bases and J lost 6, with 11 bases in between. This CDR3 has 14 residues.

This clonotype was observed a handful of times. The conserved phenylalanine or tryptophan normally closing the CDR3 is absent here, so this likely arose from a read error. The DNA is omitted, as the CDR3 cannot be located on it reliably, and the CDR3 follows TCRdb's listing. The chain employs TRBV24-1 and TRBJ2-3; the DNA was not used to check the table's D call, TRBD2. Germline V gives CDR1 KGHDR, CDR2 SFDVKD. From its first to its last residue, the CDR3 has 10 amino acids. The CDR3 sequence: CATSDLSRSE.

This clonotype was counted ten times or more. The gene calls are TRBV12-3 or TRBV12-4 and TRBJ2-1, with a tentative D call TRBD1 (5 bases). The CDR3 runs 12 residues. The V end was cut by 4 bases, the J end by 15 bases, with 16 bases between. Here the CDR3 reads CASSSGPRAPFF. Written as DNA, the CDR3 is TGTGCCAGCAGTTCAGGACCCAGGGCACCGTTCTTC.

The V call is TRBV7-9, the J call TRBJ2-2, with D perhaps matching TRBD2 (6 bases). CDR1 and CDR2 (germline): SEHNR, FQNEAQ (reference sequence). The ends were cut back, 5 bases at V and 1 base at J, with 14 bases in the middle. The CDR3 sequence is 16 residues long. CDR3 coding DNA: TGTGCCAGCAGCGGCAGAGTTAGCGGGAACACCGGGGAGCTGTTTTTT. Translating gives CASSGRVSGNTGELFF.

J is TRBJ2-3 and V is TRBV5-4; D is undetermined. Trimming shortened V by 4 bases and J by 0 bases, and 21 bases separated the two germline ends. The CDR3 length is 18 residues. Germline V gene lookup returns CDR1 SGHNT and CDR2 YYREEE (reference sequence). DNA of the CDR3: TGTGCCAGCAGCCCCACGAGCAGCATAAAGACCAGCACAGATACGCAGTATTTT. The encoded protein is CASSPTSSIKTSTDTQYF.

V usage is TRBV5-1 and J usage is TRBJ1-4, with D possibly being TRBD1 (5 bases). The V end was cut by 1 base, the J end by 5 bases, with 9 bases between. Per the germline V gene, CDR1 is SGHRS and CDR2 is YFSETQ. This CDR3 spans 14 amino acids. CDR3 coding DNA: TGCGCCAGCAGCTTGCAGGGAGAGAATGAAAAACTGTTTTTT. This gives the protein CASSLQGENEKLFF.

The J gene is TRBJ2-1, the V gene TRBV7-6, with D unresolved. Germline CDR1 and CDR2: SGHVS and FNYEAQ. Trimming pared 3 bases from V and 10 bases from J, leaving 13 bases between. The CDR3 loop spans 13 amino acids. CDR3 nucleotides: TGTGCCAGCAGCTTGGGTCCAAAGGGCGAGCAGTTCTTC. As protein: CASSLGPKGEQFF.

The rearrangement uses TRBV20-1 and TRBJ1-5; no clear D. The germline V and J ends were trimmed by 5 bases and 2 bases, with 13 bases remaining between them. This CDR3 spans 14 amino acids. Germline V gene lookup returns CDR1 DFQATT and CDR2 SNEGSKA (reference sequence). DNA of the CDR3: TGCAGTGCTCGGACTCGGCTAGGCAATCAGCCCCAGCATTTT. Translating it yields CSARTRLGNQPQHF.

This clonotype was counted only a few times. The chain joins TRBV10-3 to TRBJ1-1; tentative D call: TRBD1 (5 bases). The CDR3 loop spans 16 amino acids. Trimming shortened V by 7 bases and J by 1 base, and 19 bases separated the two germline ends. Germline V lookup: CDR1 ENHRY, CDR2 SYGVKD. CDR3 DNA sequence: TGTGCCATCATCCCTGGGGATAAGGGGCGGAACACTGAAGCTTTCTTT. Translating it yields CAIIPGDKGRNTEAFF.

The rearrangement uses TRBV7-2 and TRBJ1-6; D perhaps matches TRBD1 (5 bases). The V gene lost 6 bases and the J gene lost 9 bases, with 15 bases spanning the gap. Germline CDR1 and CDR2: SGHTA and FQGNSA. The CDR3 extends over 14 amino acids. CDR3: CASRLGALGSPLHF. The CDR3 nucleotides read TGTGCCAGCAGACTAGGGGCCTTGGGTTCACCCCTCCACTTT.

The table lists this clonotype with a few counts. The rearrangement joins TRBV5-1 to TRBJ2-5; 13 bases map to TRBD2. This CDR3 region has 18 residues. In germline, CDR1 is SGHRS, CDR2 YFSETQ. V shed 3 bases and J 1 base; nucleotides not matched to a gene: 9. The CDR3 nucleotides read TGCGCCAGCAGCTCGGACCCCGGGACTAGCGGGATCCAAGAGACCCAGTACTTC. It yields the protein CASSSDPGTSGIQETQYF. Variable domain in full (rest from reference TRBV5-1 and TRBJ2-5): KAGVTQTPRYLIKTRGQQVTLSCSPISGHRSVSWYQQTPGQGLQFLFEYFSETQRNKGNFPGRFSGRQFSNSRSEMNVSTLELGDSALYLCASSSDPGTSGIQETQYFGPGTRLLVL.

The chain joins TRBV6-5 to TRBJ1-2, with D perhaps matching TRBD1 (5 bases). The length of the CDR3 is 13 residues. CDR1 is MNHEY, CDR2 SVGAGI, per germline. V lost 1 base to trimming and J lost 4 bases, with 7 bases between them. The CDR3 spells CASSYFQGYGYTF. The DNA for the CDR3 is TGTGCCAGCAGTTACTTCCAGGGCTATGGCTACACCTTC.

V and J are TRBV6-6 and TRBJ2-2, with 10 nucleotides matching TRBD2. This CDR3 has 16 amino acids. Germline CDR1 reads MNHNY; CDR2 reads SVGAGI (reference sequence). J lost 4 bases, V lost 6 bases, and 8 bases had no gene match. CDR3 in DNA: TGTGCCAGCAGCCTTCAGCGGGGGGGCATCACCGGGGAGCTGTTTTTT. Amino acids: CASSLQRGGITGELFF.

This clonotype was recorded many times. The chain recombines TRBV4-1 with TRBJ2-4; 15 nucleotides align to TRBD2. Germline V gene lookup returns CDR1 MGHRA and CDR2 YSYEKL. The length of the CDR3 is 18 residues. The V gene end was trimmed by 5 bases and the J gene end by 3 bases; junction bases not matched to a gene: 8. In nucleotides, the CDR3 is TGCGCCAGCAGCTCCGGACTAGCGGGGGGGCAAGGCAAAAACATTCAGTACTTC. This codes for CASSSGLAGGQGKNIQYF.

This chain uses TRBV15 with TRBJ1-3, with D unresolved. The CDR3 is made up of 15 amino acids. With 5 bases removed from V and 1 base from J, the gap between germline ends came to 12 bases. Germline CDR1 and CDR2: LNHNV and YYDKDF (reference sequence). CDR3 DNA: TGTGCCACCAGCCCTAGGTGGGGATCTGGAAACACCATATATTTT. Amino acid sequence: CATSPRWGSGNTIYF.

This clonotype was picked up many times. The junction departs from the called germline gene at one end, perhaps through a read error. The rearrangement links TRBV28 to TRBJ1-6; 8 nucleotides match TRBD1. Germline V gives CDR1 MDHEN, CDR2 SYDVKM. The CDR3 is made up of 11 amino acids. CDR3 sequence: CASSDLQDRVF. DNA of the CDR3: TGTGCCAGCAGTGACCTACAGGACAGGGTTTTT.

This clonotype appeared a few times. The rearrangement links TRBV6-1 to TRBJ2-5; 11 bases line up with TRBD2. The germline V gene has CDR1 MNHNS and CDR2 SASEGT. V lost 2 bases, J lost 4 bases, and 9 bases stayed unmatched. CDR3 length equals 17 residues. For the CDR3, the DNA is TGTGCCAGCAGTGAACCTCTGTTTAGCGGGGGGGCAGAGACCCAGTACTTC. Its protein is CASSEPLFSGGAETQYF.

This clonotype appeared a few times. The rearrangement uses TRBV20-1 and TRBJ1-1; 7 bases line up with TRBD1. CDR1 is DFQATT, CDR2 SNEGSKA, per germline (reference sequence). The CDR3 contains 13 residues. V was clipped by 6 bases and J by 1 base; unmatched bases: 5. CDR3 residues: CSARQGPNTEAFF. The CDR3 DNA sequence: TGCAGTGCGCGACAGGGCCCGAACACTGAAGCTTTCTTT.

This clonotype has a single count. V gene TRBV2 combines with J gene TRBJ1-1, with 9 positions matching TRBD1. There are 14 residues in the CDR3. Germline V CDR1 and CDR2: SNHLY, FYNNEI. V gave up 6 bases and J gave up 1 base; unmatched junction bases: 3. This CDR3 reads CASRRDRENTEAFF. DNA of the CDR3: TGTGCCAGCAGAAGGGACAGGGAGAACACTGAAGCTTTCTTT.

There are a few counts of this clonotype. The rearrangement uses TRBV7-3 and TRBJ2-3; 8 bases agree with TRBD2. V gave up 4 bases and J gave up 3 bases; unmatched junction bases: 15. There are 18 residues in the CDR3. Germline CDR1 is SGHTA and CDR2 is FQGTGA. CDR3 region: CASSSPPPRGGKTDTQYF. In nucleotides, the CDR3 is TGTGCCAGCAGCTCCCCTCCACCACGGGGGGGCAAGACAGATACGCAGTATTTT.

This clonotype was counted many times. The chain joins TRBV6-6 to TRBJ1-1; D is unresolved. This CDR3 is 14 amino acids long. V lost 2 bases and J lost 1, with 8 bases in between. Germline assignment: CDR1 MNHNY and CDR2 SVGAGI (reference sequence). The CDR3 spells CASSYGSANTEAFF. The CDR3 nucleotides are TGTGCCAGCAGTTACGGTTCGGCGAACACTGAAGCTTTCTTT.

V is TRBV7-2 and J is TRBJ2-5, with 7 positions matching TRBD2. The J segment lost 9 bases and the V segment lost 5 bases, leaving 9 bases of the junction unmatched. The germline V gene has CDR1 SGHTA and CDR2 FQGNSA. The CDR3 is 13 residues long. This chain's CDR3 is CASSGGPAGAQYF. CDR3 in DNA: TGTGCCAGCAGCGGAGGCCCGGCGGGGGCCCAGTACTTC.

This clonotype came up many times. The V call is TRBV6-5, the J call TRBJ2-2; TRBD1 or TRBD2 may be the D gene (5 bases each). Germline V gene lookup returns CDR1 MNHEY and CDR2 SVGAGI. Between the trimmed V and J ends, which lost 6 bases and 4 bases, there was a span of 15 bases. This CDR3 comprises 15 residues. The CDR3 nucleotides read TGTGCCAGCAGAGCGATAACAGGACTCACCGGGGAGCTGTTTTTT. Protein: CASRAITGLTGELFF.

The V gene is TRBV28, the J gene TRBJ1-5, with D tentatively TRBD1 (5 bases). CDR1 is MDHEN, CDR2 SYDVKM, per germline. CDR3 length: 14 residues. Trimming left V 3 bases short and J 8 bases short, with 14 bases between. The CDR3 spells CASSFRQPEKPQHF. The DNA for the CDR3 is TGTGCCAGCAGTTTTAGACAGCCCGAAAAGCCCCAGCATTTT. Complete variable domain (other parts from reference TRBV28 and TRBJ1-5): DVKVTQSSRYLVKRTGEKVFLECVQDMDHENMFWYRQDPGLGLRLIYFSYDVKMKEKGDIPEGYSVSREKKERFSLILESASTNQTSMYLCASSFRQPEKPQHFGDGTRLSIL.